This TCR beta chain was retrieved from a study of regulatory T cells in long-lasting Graves disease. Trimming cost V 5 bases and J 9 bases, with 8 bases left between them. CDR1 and CDR2 (germline): SGHTA, FQGNSA. The CDR3 is 11 residues long. Study-level findings and limits: Rather than thyroid tissue, only peripheral blood underwent study.

Arm-PCR of CDR3 regions and iRepertoire HTBI primers were the basis on which TCR beta libraries were built. In TCRdb, the multiplex PCR reads were re-called with MiXCR into one record per CDR3 protein. In the table there are hundreds of thousands of distinct CDR3 sequences, around 21% of which are singletons. With respect to this clonotype: Its target is not known.

The sample's time point: persistent/refractory GD, antithyroid drugs over 5 years with positive TRAb. PBMC RNA served as the TCR library source. The patients were enrolled through endocrinology in Xi'an, China. EDTA tubes were used for drawing 8 to 9 milliliters of peripheral blood. V is TRBV7-2 and J is TRBJ2-1; no clear D gene. The sample in question was peripheral blood mononuclear cells (PBMCs), obtained when the disease was refractory, from a patient treated with antithyroid drugs. The source is a female donor with Graves disease. In nucleotides, the CDR3 is TGTGCCAGCAGCCATTTCGGTGAGCAGTTCTTC. Its translation is CASSHFGEQFF.